This T cell receptor beta chain was sequenced for a study of T cell responses to AZD1222 COVID-19 vaccine. General study results and limits: Repertoire samples came only from after the peak T cell response. Only a handful of AZD1222 recipients were seropositive at baseline. Donors skewed white British and female; clonal diversity was possibly underestimated. Close to half of all spike-specific TCRs reportedly target regions of the variants that are unmutated.

This clone was detected only once. Its antigen remains unidentified. The CDR3 contains 16 residues. Trimming cost V 7 bases and J 0 bases, with 19 bases left between them. In germline, CDR1 is SGHTA, CDR2 FQGNSA. Produced via immunoSEQ multiplex PCR; TCRdb's table is partial and in-frame only. This sample yields about 140,000 clones, of which roughly 90% are seen a single time; 2.5% to 3.5% belongs to the top ten. This specimen was peripheral blood, taken on day 0 of AZD1222 vaccination. The TCR originated in an adult in good health. This chain connects TRBV7-2 to TRBJ2-7; D is perhaps TRBD2 (5 bases). CDR3 loop: CASTQSAQRNSYEQYF. The DNA of the CDR3 is TGTGCCAGCACCCAGAGCGCGCAGCGGAACTCCTACGAGCAGTACTTC.